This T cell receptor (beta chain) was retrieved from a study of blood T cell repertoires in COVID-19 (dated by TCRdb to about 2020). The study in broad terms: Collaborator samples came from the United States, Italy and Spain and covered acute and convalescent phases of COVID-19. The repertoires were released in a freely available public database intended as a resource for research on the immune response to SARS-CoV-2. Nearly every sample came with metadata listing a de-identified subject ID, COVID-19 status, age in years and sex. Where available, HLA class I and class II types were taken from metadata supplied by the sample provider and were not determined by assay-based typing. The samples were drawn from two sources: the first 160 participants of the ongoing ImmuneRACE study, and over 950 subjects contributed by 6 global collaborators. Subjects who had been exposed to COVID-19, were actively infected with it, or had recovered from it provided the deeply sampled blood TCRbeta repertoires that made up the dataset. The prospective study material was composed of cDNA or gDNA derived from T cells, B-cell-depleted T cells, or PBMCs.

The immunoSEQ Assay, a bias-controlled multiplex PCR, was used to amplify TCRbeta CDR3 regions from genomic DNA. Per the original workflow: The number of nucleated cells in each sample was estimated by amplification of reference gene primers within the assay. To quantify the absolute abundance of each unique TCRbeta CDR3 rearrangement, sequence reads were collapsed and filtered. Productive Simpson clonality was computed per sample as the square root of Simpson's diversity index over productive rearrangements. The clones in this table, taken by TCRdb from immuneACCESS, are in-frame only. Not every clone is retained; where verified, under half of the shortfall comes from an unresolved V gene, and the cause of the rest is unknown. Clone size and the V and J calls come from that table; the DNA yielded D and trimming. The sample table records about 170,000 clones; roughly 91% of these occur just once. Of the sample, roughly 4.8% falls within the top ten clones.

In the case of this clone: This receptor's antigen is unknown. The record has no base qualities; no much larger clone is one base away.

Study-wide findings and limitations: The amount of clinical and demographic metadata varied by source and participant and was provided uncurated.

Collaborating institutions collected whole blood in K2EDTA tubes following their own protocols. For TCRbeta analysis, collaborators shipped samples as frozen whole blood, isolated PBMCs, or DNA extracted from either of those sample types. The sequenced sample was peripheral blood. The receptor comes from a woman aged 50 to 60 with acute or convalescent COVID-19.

The nucleotides are TGTGCCACCAGTGATCAAAAAACAGGGCCAGATACGCAGTATTTT. This translates into CATSDQKTGPDTQYF. The V gene is TRBV24-1 and the J gene is TRBJ2-3, with TRBD1 perhaps the D gene, on 6 matching bases. The germline V gene yields KGHDR for CDR1 and SFDVKD for CDR2. V is pared back by 3 bases and J by 4 bases, with 13 bases lying between the germline termini. Its CDR3 holds 15 amino acids, cysteine through phenylalanine. CDR3 DNA only is kept here, 45 bases in frame from base 1.